This T cell receptor (beta chain) stems from a study of cytomegalovirus exposure and HLA in healthy donors. As to this clone: Its cognate antigen is unknown.

The ends were cut back, 0 bases at V and 8 bases at J, with 13 bases in the middle. Germline V lookup: CDR1 MNHEY, CDR2 SVGAGI. CDR3 size: 14 residues. Study-level results: It was 164 TCR beta chains that were listed as cytomegalovirus-associated.

Using immunoSEQ multiplex PCR, the repertoire was profiled, and TCRdb retains in-frame clones only, with some absent. The data contain about 160,000 clones, 85% to 90% of them singletons. The sequence derives from a man in his late teens or twenties in good health and CMV-seropositive. The chain carries TRBV6-5 and TRBJ1-1; D may be TRBD1 (5 bases). Source material: PBMCs. CDR3 protein: CASSYSNNRGEAFF. The CDR3 nucleotides are TGTGCCAGCAGTTACTCGAATAATAGGGGAGAAGCTTTCTTT.